These 26 T cell receptor beta chains share one sample of origin, sequenced in a study of blood T cells in healthy people across ages. Alongside a J-beta primer mix, a sample-barcoded 5' primer served in a second PCR lasting roughly 6 to 11 cycles. TCRdb fed the 5' RACE reads into MiXCR, producing one record per CDR3 protein. The sample shows 1.5 million to 2 million distinct CDR3 sequences, about two fifths of them seen only once. Sequenced: blood. These receptor sequences come from a human donor in good health.

The chain links TRBV5-1 to TRBJ2-5; D unclear. CDR1 SGHRS and CDR2 YFSETQ come from the germline V gene. Trimming left V 4 bases short and J 2 bases short, with 9 bases between. The CDR3 extends over 13 amino acids. The CDR3, as DNA: TGCGCCAGCAGCGGGGTGGAACAAGAGACCCAGTACTTC. As protein: CASSGVEQETQYF.

The rearrangement uses TRBV10-3 and TRBJ1-2; D remains unclear. The CDR3 has 12 residues. The germline CDR1 and CDR2 sequences are ENHRY and SYGVKD. V was clipped by 5 bases and J by 2 bases, with 6 bases between them. The CDR3 region is CAISTANYGYTF. The CDR3 bases are TGTGCCATCAGTACAGCAAACTATGGCTACACCTTC.

This clonotype was observed once. The CDR3 sequence is CASSWGEGQTEQFF. The CDR3 DNA reads TGCGCCAGCAGCTGGGGGGAGGGGCAAACCGAGCAGTTCTTC. The chain recombines TRBV5-1 with TRBJ2-1; 7 bases agree with TRBD2. V trimming: 3 bases; J trimming: 10 bases; junction bases outside the gene matches: 10. The CDR3 covers 14 residues. CDR1 SGHRS and CDR2 YFSETQ come from the germline V gene.

This clonotype was seen only a few times. The rearrangement links TRBV14 to TRBJ1-2; D is possibly TRBD1 (6 bases). From germline, CDR1 is SGHDN and CDR2 FVKESK. Trimming took 0 bases from V and 2 from J, leaving 10 bases between them. This CDR3 is built from 15 residues. CDR3 sequence reads: CASSQDNRVNYGYTF. DNA of the CDR3: TGTGCCAGCAGCCAAGACAACAGGGTGAACTATGGCTACACCTTC.

This clonotype was detected only a few times. This chain's CDR3 is CSARGWSGPGNQPQHF. The CDR3 nucleotides are TGCAGTGCTAGAGGATGGTCAGGTCCAGGTAATCAGCCCCAGCATTTT. The rearrangement uses TRBV20-1 and TRBJ1-5; no clear D. Trimming pared 1 base from V and 4 bases from J, leaving 17 bases between. This CDR3 has 16 amino acids. CDR1 is DFQATT and CDR2 is SNEGSKA in the germline V gene (reference sequence).

V gene TRBV28 combines with J gene TRBJ2-7; no clear D. Germline V gives CDR1 MDHEN, CDR2 SYDVKM. V was cut by 5 bases and J by 3 bases, with 8 bases left in between. This CDR3 is built from 12 residues. CDR3 region: CASSNTVYEQYF. The CDR3 DNA follows: TGTGCCAGCAGTAATACGGTCTACGAGCAGTACTTC.

The rearrangement links TRBV7-8 to TRBJ2-7, with D unclear. V was cut by 1 base and J by 1 base, with 11 bases left in between. The CDR3 length is 15 residues. Germline V lookup: CDR1 SGHVS, CDR2 FQNEAQ. The chain's CDR3 is CASSLVRAQSYEQYF. In DNA form, the CDR3 reads TGTGCCAGCAGCTTAGTGCGCGCACAGTCCTACGAGCAGTACTTC.

There are a few counts of this clonotype. The J gene is TRBJ2-7, the V gene TRBV7-2; a weak D match, TRBD2 (5 bases). This CDR3 contains 14 residues. Germline V gives CDR1 SGHTA, CDR2 FQGNSA. V was trimmed by 3 bases and J by 3 bases, leaving 12 bases between them. CDR3 bases: TGTGCCAGCAGCTTTTCAGCGGCGGTCTACGAGCAGTACTTC. It yields the protein CASSFSAAVYEQYF.

The chain uses TRBV29-1 and TRBJ1-1; D uncertain. The CDR3 loop spans 14 amino acids. Germline CDR1 is SQVTM and CDR2 is ANQGSEA. Trimming pared 2 bases from V and 3 bases from J, leaving 13 bases between. CDR3 residues: CSVEQSSGDTEAFF. In DNA, the CDR3 is TGCAGCGTTGAACAATCGTCGGGTGACACTGAAGCTTTCTTT.

A remark on this clonotype: Relative to the germline gene, one junction end is altered; a read error may explain this. The CDR3 sequence: CASSLGGPYGHTF. Written as DNA, the CDR3 is TGTGCCAGCAGCTTAGGCGGGCCCTATGGCCACACCTTC. This chain joins TRBV7-2 and TRBJ1-2; D unclear. The CDR3 length is 13 residues. Looked up from germline, CDR1 is SGHTA and CDR2 is FQGNSA.

At least ten counts were recorded for this clonotype. The rearrangement links TRBV29-1 to TRBJ2-1; 7 bases align to TRBD1. Germline CDR1 is SQVTM and CDR2 is ANQGSEA. The CDR3 totals 14 residues. The J segment lost 8 bases and the V segment lost 3 bases, leaving 10 bases of the junction unmatched. The CDR3 loop is CSVDWAGGYDEQFF. In nucleotides, the CDR3 is TGCAGCGTTGACTGGGCAGGGGGATACGATGAGCAGTTCTTC.

The CDR3 spells CASSVVAGTDWGYGYTF. The CDR3 bases are TGTGCCAGCAGCGTAGTGGCCGGGACCGACTGGGGGTATGGCTACACCTTC. The gene calls are TRBV9 and TRBJ1-2; D possibly corresponds to TRBD1 (5 bases). Per germline, CDR1 SGDLS and CDR2 YYNGEE. The CDR3 spans 17 residues. V lost 0 bases and J lost 5, with 20 bases in between. The entire variable domain, with the rest obtained from reference TRBV9 and TRBJ1-2, is as follows: DSGVTQTPKHLITATGQRVTLRCSPRSGDLSVYWYQQSLDQGLQFLIQYYNGEERAKGNILERFSAQQFPDLHSELNLSSLELGDSALYFCASSVVAGTDWGYGYTFGSGTRLTVV.

This clonotype has a handful of counts. The chain carries TRBV30 and TRBJ2-6; the D is unclear. The CDR3 has 12 amino acids. Trimming took off 3 bases at V and 2 bases at J, with 2 bases between the two ends. CDR1 is GTSNPN, CDR2 SVGIG, per germline (reference sequence). CDR3 in DNA: TGTGCCTGGAGAGCTGGGGCCAACGTCCTGACTTTC. Translated: CAWRAGANVLTF.

This clonotype came up a few times. The rearrangement uses TRBV10-2 and TRBJ2-1; D is unclear. Between the trimmed V and J ends, which lost 10 bases and 0 bases, there was a span of 10 bases. This CDR3 is 13 amino acids long. Looked up from germline, CDR1 is WSHSY and CDR2 is SAAADI. The CDR3 DNA follows: TGCGCCATGGCGGATAGCTCCTACAATGAGCAGTTCTTC. Its protein is CAMADSSYNEQFF.

The V call is TRBV29-1, the J call TRBJ2-4; tentative D call: TRBD1 (5 bases). This CDR3 comprises 14 residues. Germline CDR1 is SQVTM and CDR2 is ANQGSEA. V was trimmed by 3 bases and J by 3 bases, leaving 12 bases between them. The CDR3 protein is CSVESQVRKNIQYF. The CDR3 coding sequence is TGCAGCGTTGAGTCACAGGTCCGCAAAAACATTCAGTACTTC.

The gene calls are TRBV7-2 and TRBJ2-5; D unresolved. The J call may be incorrect, as the DNA end agrees better with TRBJ2-7. CDR3 length: 14 residues. Germline V gene lookup returns CDR1 SGHTA and CDR2 FQGNSA. The CDR3 nucleotides are TGTGCCAGCAGCTTAAGGGCCCGCCGGAACGAGCAGTACTTC. Translating gives CASSLRARRNEQYF.

J is TRBJ2-5 and V is TRBV5-1, with 8 bases matching TRBD1. CDR3 length: 15 residues. Germline values: CDR1 SGHRS, CDR2 YFSETQ. The junction had 7 bases not matched to a gene; V was cut back by 1 base and J by 5 bases. The CDR3 coding sequence is TGCGCCAGCAGCTTGTCTTTGGGACAGGAGGAGACCCAGTACTTC. Its translation: CASSLSLGQEETQYF. The full variable domain, rest sourced from reference TRBV5-1 and TRBJ2-5, is KAGVTQTPRYLIKTRGQQVTLSCSPISGHRSVSWYQQTPGQGLQFLFEYFSETQRNKGNFPGRFSGRQFSNSRSEMNVSTLELGDSALYLCASSLSLGQEETQYFGPGTRLLVL.

The chain carries TRBV4-3 and TRBJ1-5, with a possible D match to TRBD1 (6 bases). In germline, CDR1 is LGHNA, CDR2 YSLEER. The CDR3 runs 14 residues. V lost 4 bases, J lost 5 bases, and 12 bases lay in between. The CDR3 loop reads CASSRDPGDQPQHF. The CDR3 DNA reads as TGCGCCAGCAGCCGGGACCCAGGGGATCAGCCCCAGCATTTT.

CDR3 DNA sequence: TGTGCCAGCTGCACCCGACTAGCGGGGGGCCCAGAGACCCAGTACTTC. It encodes CASCTRLAGGPETQYF. This sequence joins TRBV9 and TRBJ2-5; 13 bases agree with TRBD2. The CDR3 runs to 16 residues. J lost 4 bases, V lost 7 bases, and 10 bases had no gene match. Germline V gene sequence: CDR1 SGDLS, CDR2 YYNGEE. The whole variable domain, filled in from reference TRBV9 and TRBJ2-5, reads DSGVTQTPKHLITATGQRVTLRCSPRSGDLSVYWYQQSLDQGLQFLIQYYNGEERAKGNILERFSAQQFPDLHSELNLSSLELGDSALYFCASCTRLAGGPETQYFGPGTRLLVL.

About this clonotype: Germline and junction disagree at one end, which may indicate a read error. This chain connects TRBV6-2 or TRBV6-3 to TRBJ1-5; a weak D match, TRBD1 (5 bases). This CDR3 region has 13 residues. The germline gives CDR1 MNHEY, CDR2 SVGEGT. The CDR3 here is CVSSLGVRQPQHF. The DNA for the CDR3 is TGTGTCAGCAGTTTAGGGGTCCGGCAGCCCCAGCATTTT.

The chain employs TRBV3-1 and TRBJ2-7, with TRBD2 matching over 8 bases. The CDR3 consists of 14 residues. V gave up 2 bases and J gave up 3 bases; unmatched junction bases: 3. The germline CDR1 and CDR2 sequences are LGHDT and YNNKEL (reference sequence). CDR3 residues: CASSQRRGDYEQYF. In nucleotides, the CDR3 is TGTGCCAGCAGCCAACGGCGGGGGGACTACGAGCAGTACTTC.

In this sample, this clonotype turned up a few times. Germline is not matched at one junction end, which may reflect a read error. The V and J genes are TRBV6-5 and TRBJ2-4, with D perhaps matching TRBD1 or TRBD2 (6 bases each). CDR1 is MNHEY, CDR2 SVGAGI, per germline. This CDR3 comprises 15 residues. The CDR3 is CAGSYASGAGVIQYF. For the CDR3, the DNA is TGTGCCGGCAGTTACGCTTCGGGGGCCGGGGTCATTCAGTACTTC.

The chain uses TRBV20-1 and TRBJ1-2; D unresolved. The CDR3 has 13 amino acids. In germline, CDR1 is DFQATT, CDR2 SNEGSKA (reference sequence). The V and J ends lost 1 base and 7 bases respectively, with 13 bases between them. DNA of the CDR3: TGCAGTGCTAGAGTCCGGACTGATTCTGGCTACACCTTC. It translates to CSARVRTDSGYTF.

V and J are TRBV20-1 and TRBJ1-1, with D possibly matching TRBD1 (5 bases). This CDR3 has 12 residues. The V end was cut by 4 bases, the J end by 3 bases, with 9 bases between. The V gene's germline CDR1 is DFQATT and CDR2 SNEGSKA (reference sequence). The chain's CDR3 is CSATSGHTEAFF. The CDR3 region has the DNA TGCAGTGCTACTTCGGGGCACACTGAAGCTTTCTTT.

V gene TRBV20-1 combines with J gene TRBJ1-5; D might be TRBD1 (6 bases). This CDR3 has 14 amino acids. Per germline, CDR1 DFQATT and CDR2 SNEGSKA (reference sequence). Trimming removed 2 bases from V and 5 bases from J, with 13 bases in between. For the CDR3, the DNA is TGCAGTGCTAGATCCGGACAGAAGGATCAGCCCCAGCATTTT. Residues: CSARSGQKDQPQHF.

The table lists this clonotype with a few counts. The chain links TRBV7-9 to TRBJ1-3, with D possibly being TRBD1 (5 bases). The germline V gene encodes CDR1 SEHNR and CDR2 FQNEAQ (reference sequence). The germline V and J ends were trimmed by 5 bases and 3 bases, with 14 bases remaining between them. The CDR3 has 15 residues. The CDR3 protein is CASSPTVLFGNTIYF. CDR3 nucleotides: TGTGCCAGCAGCCCGACAGTCCTCTTTGGAAACACCATATATTTT.